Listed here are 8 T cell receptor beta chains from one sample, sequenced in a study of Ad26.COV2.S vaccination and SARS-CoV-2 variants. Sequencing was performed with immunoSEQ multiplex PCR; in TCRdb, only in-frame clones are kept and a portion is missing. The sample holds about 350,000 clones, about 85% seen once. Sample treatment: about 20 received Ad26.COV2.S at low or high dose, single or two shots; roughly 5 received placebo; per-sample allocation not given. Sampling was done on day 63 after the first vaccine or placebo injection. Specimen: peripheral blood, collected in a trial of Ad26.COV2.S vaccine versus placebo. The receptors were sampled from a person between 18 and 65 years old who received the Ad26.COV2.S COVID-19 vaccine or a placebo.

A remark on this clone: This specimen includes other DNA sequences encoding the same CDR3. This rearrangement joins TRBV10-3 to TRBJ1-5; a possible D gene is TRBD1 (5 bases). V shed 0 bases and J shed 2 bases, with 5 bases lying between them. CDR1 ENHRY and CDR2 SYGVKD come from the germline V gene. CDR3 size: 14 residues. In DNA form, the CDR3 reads TGTGCCATCAGTGAGTCGGGGGGCAATCAGCCCCAGCATTTT. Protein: CAISESGGNQPQHF.

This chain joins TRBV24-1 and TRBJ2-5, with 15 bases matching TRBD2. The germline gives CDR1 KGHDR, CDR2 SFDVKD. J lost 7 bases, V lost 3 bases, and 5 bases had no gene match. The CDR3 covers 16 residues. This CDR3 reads CATSDRGLAGGRTQYF. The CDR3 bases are TGTGCCACCAGTGATCGGGGACTAGCGGGAGGTAGGACCCAGTACTTC.

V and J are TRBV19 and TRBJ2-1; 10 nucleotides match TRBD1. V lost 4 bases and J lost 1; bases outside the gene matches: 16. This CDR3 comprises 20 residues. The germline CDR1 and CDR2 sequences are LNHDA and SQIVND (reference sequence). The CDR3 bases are TGTGCCAGTAGTACCCGCCTGCCGCGACAGGGGGCAGGTTCCTACAATGAGCAGTTCTTC. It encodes CASSTRLPRQGAGSYNEQFF.

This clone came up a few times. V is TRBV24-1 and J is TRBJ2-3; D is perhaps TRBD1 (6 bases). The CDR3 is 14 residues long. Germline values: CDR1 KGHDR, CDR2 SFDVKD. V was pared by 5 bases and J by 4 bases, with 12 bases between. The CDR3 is CATSGKGVADTQYF. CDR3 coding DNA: TGTGCCACCAGTGGGAAGGGGGTTGCAGATACGCAGTATTTT.

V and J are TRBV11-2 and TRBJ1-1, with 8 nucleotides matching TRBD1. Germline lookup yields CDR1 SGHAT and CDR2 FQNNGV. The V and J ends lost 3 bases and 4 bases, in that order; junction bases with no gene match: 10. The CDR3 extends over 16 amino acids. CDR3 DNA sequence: TGTGCCAGCAGCTTGGCAGGGGGCGCGATCGGCACTGAAGCTTTCTTT. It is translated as CASSLAGGAIGTEAFF.

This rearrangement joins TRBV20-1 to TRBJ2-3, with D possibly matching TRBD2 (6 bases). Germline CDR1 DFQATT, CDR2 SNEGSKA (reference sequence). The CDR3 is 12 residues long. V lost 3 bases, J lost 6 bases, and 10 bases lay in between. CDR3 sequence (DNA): TGCAGTGCTAGTGGAGGGACCGATACGCAGTATTTT. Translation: CSASGGTDTQYF.

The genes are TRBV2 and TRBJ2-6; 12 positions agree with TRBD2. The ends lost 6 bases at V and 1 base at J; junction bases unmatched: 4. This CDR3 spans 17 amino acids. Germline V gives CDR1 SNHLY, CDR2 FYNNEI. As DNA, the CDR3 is TGTGCCAGCAGAATGACTAGCGGGAGTTCTGGGGCCAACGTCCTGACTTTC. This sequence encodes CASRMTSGSSGANVLTF.

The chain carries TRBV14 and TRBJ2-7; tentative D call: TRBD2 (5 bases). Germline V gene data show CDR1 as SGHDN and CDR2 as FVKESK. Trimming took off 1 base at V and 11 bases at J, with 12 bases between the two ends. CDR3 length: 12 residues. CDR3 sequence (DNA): TGTGCCAGCAGCCAAGGGACTTGGAGGAAGTACTTC. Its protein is CASSQGTWRKYF.